The clone carrying this T cell receptor (beta chain) was recorded a few times. These data belong to a study of cytomegalovirus exposure and HLA in healthy donors. PCR primers comprised 60 Vbeta and 13 Jbeta primers. The table came from immunoSEQ multiplex PCR; TCRdb's copy has only in-frame clones and leaves some out. The sample has tens of thousands of clones, over 60% seen once. The V and J ends lost 3 bases and 3 bases respectively, with 13 bases between them. Germline V gene sequence: CDR1 SGDLS, CDR2 YYNGEE. The CDR3 spans 15 residues. This clonotype was sampled from a man younger than 45 in good health and CMV-seronegative. This chain uses TRBV9 with TRBJ1-5; D may be TRBD1 (6 bases). Specimen: PBMCs. The CDR3 spells CASSAGGQINQPQHF. CDR3 nucleotides: TGTGCCAGCAGCGCCGGAGGACAGATCAATCAGCCCCAGCATTTT.